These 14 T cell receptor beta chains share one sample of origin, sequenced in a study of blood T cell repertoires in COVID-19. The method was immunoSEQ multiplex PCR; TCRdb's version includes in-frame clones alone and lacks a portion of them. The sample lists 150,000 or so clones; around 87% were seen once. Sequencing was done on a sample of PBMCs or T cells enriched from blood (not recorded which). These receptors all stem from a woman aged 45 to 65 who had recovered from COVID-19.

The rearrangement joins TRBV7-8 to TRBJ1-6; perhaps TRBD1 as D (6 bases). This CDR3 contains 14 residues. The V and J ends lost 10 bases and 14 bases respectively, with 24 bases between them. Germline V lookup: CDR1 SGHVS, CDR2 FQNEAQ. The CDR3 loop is CATSEIGQTFTLHF. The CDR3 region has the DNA TGTGCCACCTCGGAGATCGGACAGACCTTTACCCTCCACTTT. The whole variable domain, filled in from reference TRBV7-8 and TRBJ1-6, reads GAGVSQSPRYKVAKRGQDVALRCDPISGHVSLFWYQQALGQGPEFLTYFQNEAQLDKSGLPSDRFFAERPEGSVSTLKIQRTQQEDSAVYLCATSEIGQTFTLHFGNGTRLTVT.

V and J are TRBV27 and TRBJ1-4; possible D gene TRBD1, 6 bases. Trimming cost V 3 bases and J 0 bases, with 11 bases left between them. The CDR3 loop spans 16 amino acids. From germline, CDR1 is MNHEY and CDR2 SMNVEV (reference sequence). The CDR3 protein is CASSLDRGSTNEKLFF. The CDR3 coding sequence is TGTGCCAGCAGTTTGGACAGAGGTTCAACTAATGAAAAACTGTTTTTT.

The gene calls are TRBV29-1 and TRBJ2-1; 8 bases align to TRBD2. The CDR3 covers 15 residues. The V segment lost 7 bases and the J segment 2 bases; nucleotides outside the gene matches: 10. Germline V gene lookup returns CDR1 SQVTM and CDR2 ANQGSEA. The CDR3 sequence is CSAMQAGDPYNEQFF. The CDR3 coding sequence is TGCAGCGCCATGCAAGCGGGGGACCCCTACAATGAGCAGTTCTTC.

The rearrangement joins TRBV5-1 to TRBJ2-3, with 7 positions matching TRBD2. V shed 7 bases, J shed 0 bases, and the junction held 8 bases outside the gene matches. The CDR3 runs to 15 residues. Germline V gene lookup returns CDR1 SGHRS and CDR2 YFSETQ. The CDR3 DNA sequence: TGCGCCAGCCGAGGGGCGGGGGAGAGCACAGATACGCAGTATTTT. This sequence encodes CASRGAGESTDTQYF. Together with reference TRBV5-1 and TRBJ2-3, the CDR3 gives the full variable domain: KAGVTQTPRYLIKTRGQQVTLSCSPISGHRSVSWYQQTPGQGLQFLFEYFSETQRNKGNFPGRFSGRQFSNSRSEMNVSTLELGDSALYLCASRGAGESTDTQYFGPGTRLTVL.

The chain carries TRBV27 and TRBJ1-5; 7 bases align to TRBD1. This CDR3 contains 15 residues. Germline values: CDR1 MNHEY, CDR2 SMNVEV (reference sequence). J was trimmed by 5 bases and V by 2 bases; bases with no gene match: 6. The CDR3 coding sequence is TGTGCCAGCAGTTTAAGACAGGGTCGGGATCAGCCCCAGCATTTT. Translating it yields CASSLRQGRDQPQHF.

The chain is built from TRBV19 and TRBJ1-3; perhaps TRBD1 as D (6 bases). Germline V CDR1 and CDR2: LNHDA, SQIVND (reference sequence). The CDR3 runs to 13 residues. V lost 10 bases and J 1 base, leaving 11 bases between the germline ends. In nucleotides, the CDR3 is TGTGCCACAACGGACAGATCTGGAAACACCATATATTTT. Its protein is CATTDRSGNTIYF.

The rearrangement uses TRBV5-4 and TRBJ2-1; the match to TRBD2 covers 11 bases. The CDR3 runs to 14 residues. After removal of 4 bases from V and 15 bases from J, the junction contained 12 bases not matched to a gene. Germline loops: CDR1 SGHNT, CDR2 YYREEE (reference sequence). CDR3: CASSLGLAGPEGFF. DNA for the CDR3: TGTGCCAGCAGCCTCGGACTAGCGGGCCCCGAGGGGTTCTTC.

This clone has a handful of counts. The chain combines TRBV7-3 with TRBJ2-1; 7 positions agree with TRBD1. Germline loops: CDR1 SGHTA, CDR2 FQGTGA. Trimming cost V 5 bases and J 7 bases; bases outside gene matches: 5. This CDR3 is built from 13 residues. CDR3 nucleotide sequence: TGTGCCAGCAGCACCGGGACAGCTAATGAGCAGTTCTTC. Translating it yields CASSTGTANEQFF. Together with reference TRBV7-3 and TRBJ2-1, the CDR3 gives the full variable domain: GAGVSQTPSNKVTEKGKYVELRCDPISGHTALYWYRQSLGQGPEFLIYFQGTGAADDSGLPNDRFFAVRPEGSVSTLKIQRTERGDSAVYLCASSTGTANEQFFGPGTRLTVL.

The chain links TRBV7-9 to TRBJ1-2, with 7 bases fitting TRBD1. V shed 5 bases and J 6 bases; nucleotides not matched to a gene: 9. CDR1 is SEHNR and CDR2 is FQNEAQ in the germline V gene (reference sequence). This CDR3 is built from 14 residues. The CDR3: CASSGQTGANGYTF. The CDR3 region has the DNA TGTGCCAGCAGCGGCCAAACAGGGGCGAATGGCTACACCTTC.

The CDR3 reads CASSQDRENYGYTF. The DNA of the CDR3 is TGCGCCAGCAGCCAGGACAGAGAGAACTATGGCTACACCTTC. This chain links TRBV4-3 with TRBJ1-2, with a tentative D call TRBD1 (6 bases). This CDR3 has 14 amino acids. Trimming cost V 3 bases and J 2 bases, with 10 bases left between them. Germline V CDR1 and CDR2: LGHNA, YSLEER.

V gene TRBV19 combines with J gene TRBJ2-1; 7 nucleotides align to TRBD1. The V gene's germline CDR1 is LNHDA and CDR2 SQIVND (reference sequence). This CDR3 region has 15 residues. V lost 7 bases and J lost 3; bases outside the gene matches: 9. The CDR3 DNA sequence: TGTGCCAGTAAAGGGGGCAGGGCAGACTACAATGAGCAGTTCTTC. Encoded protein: CASKGGRADYNEQFF.

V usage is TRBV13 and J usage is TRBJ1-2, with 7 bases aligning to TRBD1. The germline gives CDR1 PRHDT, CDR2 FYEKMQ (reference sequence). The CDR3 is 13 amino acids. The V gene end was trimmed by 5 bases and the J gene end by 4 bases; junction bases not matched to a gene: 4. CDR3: CASSPGQVYGYTF. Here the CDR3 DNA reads TGTGCCAGCAGCCCCGGACAGGTCTATGGCTACACCTTC.

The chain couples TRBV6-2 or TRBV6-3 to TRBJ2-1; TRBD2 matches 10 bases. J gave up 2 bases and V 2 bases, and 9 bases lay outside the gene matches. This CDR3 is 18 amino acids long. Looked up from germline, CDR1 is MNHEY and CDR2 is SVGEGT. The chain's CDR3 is CASSYRSSGGGTYNEQFF. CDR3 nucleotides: TGTGCCAGCAGTTACCGGAGCAGCGGGGGGGGCACCTACAATGAGCAGTTCTTC.

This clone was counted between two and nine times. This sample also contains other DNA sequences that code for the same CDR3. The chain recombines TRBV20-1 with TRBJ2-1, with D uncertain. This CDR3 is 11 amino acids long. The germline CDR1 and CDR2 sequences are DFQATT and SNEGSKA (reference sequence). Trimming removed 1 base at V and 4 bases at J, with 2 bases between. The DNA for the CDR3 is TGCAGTGCTAGAGCGTACAATGAGCAGTTCTTC. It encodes CSARAYNEQFF.